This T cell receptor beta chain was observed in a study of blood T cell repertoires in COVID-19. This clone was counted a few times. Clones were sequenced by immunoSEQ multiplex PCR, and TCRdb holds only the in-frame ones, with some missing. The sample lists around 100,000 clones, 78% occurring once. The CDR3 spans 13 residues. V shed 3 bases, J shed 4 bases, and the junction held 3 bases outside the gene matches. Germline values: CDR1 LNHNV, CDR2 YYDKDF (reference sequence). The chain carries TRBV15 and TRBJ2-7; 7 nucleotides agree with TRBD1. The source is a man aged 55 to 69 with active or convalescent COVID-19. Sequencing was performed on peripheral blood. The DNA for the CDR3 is TGTGCCACCAGCAGGGACAGGACATACGAGCAGTACGTC. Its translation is CATSRDRTYEQYV.